This is a list of T cell receptor beta chains from one sample in a study of blood T cells in healthy people across ages. A single record per CDR3 protein comes from TCRdb applying MiXCR to the 5' RACE reads. The sample holds about a million distinct CDR3 sequences; approximately 49% are singletons and the top ten take 13%. The sample consisted of blood. These receptors were collected from a young man in good health. The CDR3 runs from the conserved cysteine through the conserved F or W. A D gene is named only where the DNA matches it firmly. Some rows have no size entry. The others give once, few or many, or a class for an expanded clone.

cdr3_length,d_call,j_call,v_call,clone_size,cdr3_aa,cdr3_nt
17,TRBD1,TRBJ2-5,TRBV11-2,few,CASSLFPPGQGGMWQYF,TGTGCCAGCAGCCTATTCCCCCCGGGACAGGGGGGAATGTGGCAGTACTTC
17,TRBD2,TRBJ2-3,TRBV29-1,NA,CSVAGTSSTYSTDTQYF,TGCAGCGTTGCCGGGACTAGTTCTACTTATAGCACAGATACGCAGTATTTT
14,TRBD1,TRBJ2-5,TRBV6-5,NA,CASSRDSLAETQYF,TGTGCCAGCAGCCGGGACAGTTTGGCAGAGACCCAGTACTTC
15,NA,TRBJ1-2,TRBV7-2,NA,CASSPWTRPNYGYTF,TGTGCCAGCAGCCCCTGGACGAGGCCAAACTATGGCTACACCTTC
16,TRBD2,TRBJ2-1,TRBV20-1,NA,CSASPGGAGGYNEQFF,TGCAGTGCTAGTCCCGGGGGAGCGGGGGGCTACAATGAGCAGTTCTTC
13,TRBD1,TRBJ1-1,TRBV10-3,NA,CAIRARDSSEAFF,TGTGCCATCAGAGCCCGGGACAGTAGTGAAGCTTTCTTT
15,TRBD2,TRBJ2-3,TRBV12-3/TRBV12-4,NA,CASSFAGGAADTQYF,TGTGCCAGCAGTTTTGCGGGAGGAGCCGCAGATACGCAGTATTTT
13,NA,TRBJ1-2,TRBV12-3/TRBV12-4,NA,CACSRGTFYGYTF,TGTGCCTGCAGCCGCGGGACCTTCTATGGCTACACCTTC
10,NA,TRBJ2-1,TRBV6-1,NA,CASSESGQFF,TGTGCCAGCAGTGAAAGTGGGCAGTTCTTC
14,TRBD1,TRBJ1-4,TRBV29-1,few,CSLQGDRTNEKLFF,TGCAGCCTTCAGGGGGACAGAACAAATGAAAAACTGTTTTTT
14,TRBD1,TRBJ2-7,TRBV5-1,many,CASSPDRGGYEQYF,TGTGCCAGCAGTCCGGACAGGGGAGGGTACGAGCAGTACTTC
15,TRBD2,TRBJ2-1,TRBV20-1,few,CSARDITSGGREQFF,TGCAGTGCTAGAGATATCACTAGCGGGGGCAGAGAGCAGTTCTTC
13,NA,TRBJ2-6,TRBV24-1,NA,CATSGRGANVLTF,TGTGCCACCAGTGGTCGTGGGGCCAACGTCCTGACTTTC
16,TRBD2,TRBJ2-1,TRBV6-4,few,CASSDSSGGDYNEQFF,TGTGCCAGCAGTGACTCTAGCGGGGGGGACTACAATGAGCAGTTCTTC
15,TRBD2,TRBJ2-3,TRBV5-1,few,CASSTGTSGGDTQYF,TGCGCCAGCAGCACCGGGACTAGCGGGGGGGATACGCAGTATTTT
15,NA,TRBJ2-7,TRBV12-3/TRBV12-4,NA,CASRGDTLVWVEQYF,TGTGCCAGCAGAGGGGACACCTTAGTGTGGGTCGAGCAGTACTTC
15,NA,TRBJ1-2,TRBV18,NA,CASSPSGGVPGGYTF,TGTGCCAGCTCACCCTCCGGGGGGGTGCCTGGCGGCTACACCTTC
14,TRBD1,TRBJ1-1,TRBV12-5,NA,CASGPQGGVTEAFF,TGTGCTAGTGGTCCCCAGGGGGGGGTCACTGAAGCTTTCTTT
13,NA,TRBJ2-1,TRBV12-3/TRBV12-4,few,CASGARDYNEQFF,TGTGCCAGCGGAGCCCGGGACTACAATGAGCAGTTCTTC
16,NA,TRBJ2-3,TRBV28,NA,CASSFGTGAGADTQYF,TGTGCCAGCAGTTTTGGTACGGGGGCGGGAGCAGATACGCAGTATTTT
15,NA,TRBJ2-5,TRBV4-3,few,CASSHAGGPKETQYF,TGCGCCAGCAGCCATGCCGGGGGACCGAAAGAGACCCAGTACTTC
15,NA,TRBJ2-7,TRBV3-1,few,CASSQGQTSSYEQYF,TGTGCCAGCAGCCAAGGACAGACCTCCTCCTACGAGCAGTACTTC
12,NA,TRBJ1-5,TRBV20-1,NA,CSPGGGTEPQHF,TGCAGCCCGGGGGGCGGGACTGAGCCCCAGCATTTT
12,NA,TRBJ2-3,TRBV30,NA,CAWDRGTDTQYF,TGTGCCTGGGATAGGGGCACAGATACGCAGTATTTT
16,NA,TRBJ2-5,TRBV4-3,NA,CASSQLWERPQETQYF,TGCGCCAGCAGCCAACTGTGGGAGAGACCCCAAGAGACCCAGTACTTC
15,NA,TRBJ2-5,TRBV5-1,once,CASSYQTGTQETQYF,TGCGCCAGCAGCTACCAGACTGGAACTCAAGAGACCCAGTACTTC
17,TRBD1,TRBJ2-5,TRBV6-5,NA,CASSYATGTGLNNEQYF,TGTGCCAGCAGTTACGCGACCGGGACAGGGTTGAACAATGAGCAGTACTTC
12,TRBD1,TRBJ1-6,TRBV6-1,NA,CASRDSYSPLHF,TGTGCCAGTAGGGACAGCTATTCACCCCTCCACTTT
12,NA,TRBJ2-1,TRBV2,NA,CASSVDNNEQFF,TGTGCCAGCAGTGTAGACAACAATGAGCAGTTCTTC